This TCR beta chain stems from a study of post-analysis software for immune sequencing data. Overall study findings and caveats: TRBV segments more frequent in patients than in controls numbered roughly 5 and included TRBV5-6, TRBV5-1 and TRBV20-1.

With 0 bases removed from V and 4 bases from J, the gap between germline ends came to 4 bases. The CDR3 is 12 amino acids. Germline V gene lookup returns CDR1 SGHRS and CDR2 YFSETQ. TCR beta cDNA libraries had unique molecular identifiers. TCRdb re-derived calls from the PCR reads in MiXCR, one entry per CDR3 protein. Of hundreds of thousands of distinct CDR3 sequences listed, approximately 53% are singletons. This clonotype was seen at least ten times. The target antigen is unknown. The chain is built from TRBV5-1 and TRBJ2-5; D not certain. The receptor comes from a girl aged 5-17 years with multiple sclerosis. Specimen: blood. CDR3 coding DNA: TGCGCCAGCAGCTTGGACCGAGAGACCCAGTACTTC. Protein sequence: CASSLDRETQYF.